This TCR beta chain was retrieved from a study of T-cell memory formation after mild COVID-19. About the research overall: In these data, TCR clusters were largely donor specific.

Each CDR3 protein gets one entry after TCRdb re-called the 5' RACE reads with MiXCR. The repertoire consists of hundreds of thousands of distinct CDR3 sequences, with 20% to 25% occurring once and the leading ten covering approximately 8.4%. This clonotype occurred a few times. CDR3 length: 12 residues. V was shortened by 2 bases and J by 10 bases, with 10 bases between the two germline ends. Germline assignment: CDR1 SEHNR and CDR2 FQNEAQ (reference sequence). This TCR was recovered from an adult woman who had mild COVID-19 (a few samples of this study predate the infection). Cell type and time point are not known. Sequencing input: PBMCs or a T cell subset sorted from them (not recorded which). V usage is TRBV7-9 and J usage is TRBJ2-3; D is undetermined. The DNA for the CDR3 is TGTGCCAGCAGCTTATTGGACGACTCGCAGTATTTT. Translating it yields CASSLLDDSQYF. The variable domain in full, completed from reference TRBV7-9 and TRBJ2-3, reads DTGVSQNPRHKITKRGQNVTFRCDPISEHNRLYWYRQTLGQGPEFLTYFQNEAQLEKSRLLSDRFSAERPKGSFSTLEIQRTEQGDSAMYLCASSLLDDSQYFGPGTRLTVL.